The present TCR beta chain was sequenced within a study of T cells in Graves' hyperthyroidism and ophthalmopathy. Overall study context: The authors collected peripheral blood at initial diagnosis, before any treatment. Regarding the study as a whole: Model predictions of ophthalmopathy came a median approximately 6.2 months before onset.

Hyperthyroidism had been newly diagnosed in patients aged 18 to 65, and its duration was under 2 months. The PBMCs had their origin in roughly 10 ml of fresh peripheral blood. Germline lookup yields CDR1 SNHLY and CDR2 FYNNEI. The CDR3 totals 16 residues. V was clipped by 6 bases and J by 5 bases; unmatched bases: 8. The CDR3 regions of TCR beta were amplified from RNA transcripts. The primer set for the first-round RT-PCR of the TCR CDR3 was HTBI. TCRdb reprocessed the multiplex PCR reads via MiXCR and lists one record per CDR3 protein. This table has 650,000 to 750,000 distinct CDR3 sequences, approximately 14% appearing once. At least ten counts were recorded for this clonotype. What it recognizes is unknown.

The chain joins TRBV2 to TRBJ2-7, with TRBD2 identical over 15 bases. The sequence was obtained from a woman younger than 35 with Graves' hyperthyroidism. The specimen was blood. CDR3 nucleotides: TGTGCCAGCAGCGGACTAGCGGGAGGGCCAGTTCACGAGCAGTACTTC. It translates to CASSGLAGGPVHEQYF. Variable domain in full (rest from reference TRBV2 and TRBJ2-7): EPEVTQTPSHQVTQMGQEVILRCVPISNHLYFYWYRQILGQKVEFLVSFYNNEISEKSEIFDDQFSVERPDGSNFTLKIRSTKLEDSAMYFCASSGLAGGPVHEQYFGPGTRLTVT.